This entry features one T cell receptor beta chain sequence. Seattle participants joined during active infection and were tracked over time. The entry originates in a study of blood T cell repertoires in COVID-19. Study-level information: Sample material is recorded as cDNA or gDNA derived from T cells, B-cell-depleted T cells, or PBMCs.

The authors' processing: Amplifying reference gene primers gave estimates of nucleated cell counts. Profiling relied on immunoSEQ multiplex PCR, and the TCRdb table lists in-frame clones only, not all of them. From that table come the V and J calls and clone size; the DNA was used to work out D and trimming. Of 150,000 to 200,000 clones listed, roughly 76% are singletons. The TCR originated in an elderly woman with COVID-19, enrolled during active disease. Sequencing was performed on peripheral blood.

CDR3 loop: CASSTRQGPPETQYF. CDR3 DNA sequence: TGTGCCAGCAGCACCCGACAGGGTCCCCCAGAGACCCAGTACTTC. The chain has TRBV9 and TRBJ2-5, with 7 nucleotides matching TRBD1. Trimming removed 4 bases from V and 4 bases from J; junction bases left unmatched: 10. The CDR3 runs to 15 residues. The germline V gene encodes CDR1 SGDLS and CDR2 YYNGEE.